A selection of T cell receptor beta chains follows, all from one sample in a study of blood T cell repertoires in COVID-19. The repertoire was sequenced with immunoSEQ multiplex PCR; TCRdb's copy has only in-frame clones and lacks some. Among roughly 100,000 clones listed, roughly 87% were seen once. The specimen was peripheral blood. The receptors originated from a woman aged 50 to 60 with COVID-19, enrolled during active disease. The CDR3 runs from the conserved cysteine through the conserved F or W. Fields, in order: V gene, J gene, clone size, D gene, CDR3 protein, CDR3 DNA. D genes are given only for firm matches. Not all rows give a size; the values are once, few, many and, for expanded clones, a class.

v_call: TRBV29-1
j_call: TRBJ2-5
clone_size: .
d_call: TRBD2
cdr3_aa: CSVAGRTQETQYF
cdr3_nt: TGCAGCGTAGCGGGGCGGACCCAAGAGACCCAGTACTTC

v_call: TRBV6-5
j_call: TRBJ1-2
clone_size: .
d_call: TRBD1
cdr3_aa: CASSYARTGSGYTF
cdr3_nt: TGTGCCAGCAGTTACGCCCGGACAGGGAGCGGCTACACCTTC

v_call: TRBV2
j_call: TRBJ1-4
clone_size: .
d_call: TRBD1
cdr3_aa: CASSEQGSREKLFF
cdr3_nt: TGTGCCAGCTCGGAACAGGGGTCTCGAGAAAAACTGTTTTTT

v_call: TRBV5-1
j_call: TRBJ2-7
clone_size: .
d_call: TRBD1
cdr3_aa: CASSTDGDRRYEQYF
cdr3_nt: TGCGCCAGCAGCACAGACGGGGACAGAAGGTACGAGCAGTACTTC

v_call: TRBV6-1
j_call: TRBJ2-1
clone_size: .
d_call: TRBD2
cdr3_aa: CASSEISSGVDEQFF
cdr3_nt: TGTGCCAGCAGTGAAATTTCTAGCGGGGTGGATGAGCAGTTCTTC

v_call: TRBV5-6
j_call: TRBJ2-1
clone_size: .
d_call: TRBD2
cdr3_aa: CASSWAGGPHNEQFF
cdr3_nt: TGTGCCAGCAGCTGGGCGGGGGGGCCTCATAATGAGCAGTTCTTC

v_call: TRBV10-3
j_call: TRBJ2-3
clone_size: .
d_call: .
cdr3_aa: CAISESIRVDTQYF
cdr3_nt: TGTGCCATCAGTGAATCGATACGGGTAGATACGCAGTATTTT

v_call: TRBV30
j_call: TRBJ2-7
clone_size: .
d_call: .
cdr3_aa: CAWSVGTPRGEQYF
cdr3_nt: TGTGCCTGGAGTGTTGGGACTCCACGTGGGGAGCAGTACTTC

v_call: TRBV7-2
j_call: TRBJ2-7
clone_size: .
d_call: .
cdr3_aa: CASSLEVRGHEQYF
cdr3_nt: TGTGCCAGCAGCTTAGAGGTCAGGGGCCACGAGCAGTACTTC

v_call: TRBV27
j_call: TRBJ2-3
clone_size: .
d_call: TRBD1
cdr3_aa: CASSLRDRAYDTQYF
cdr3_nt: TGTGCCAGCAGCCTCCGGGACAGGGCATATGATACGCAGTATTTT

v_call: TRBV5-1
j_call: TRBJ1-1
clone_size: .
d_call: TRBD1
cdr3_aa: CASSPGTGGDTEAFF
cdr3_nt: TGCGCCAGCAGCCCCGGGACAGGGGGGGACACTGAAGCTTTCTTT

v_call: TRBV10-3
j_call: TRBJ2-3
clone_size: .
d_call: .
cdr3_aa: CAISDLTTRHGTDTQYF
cdr3_nt: TGTGCCATCAGCGACCTTACCACTAGGCACGGCACAGATACGCAGTATTTT

v_call: TRBV24-1
j_call: TRBJ2-3
clone_size: .
d_call: TRBD2
cdr3_aa: CATSDLGLAGGSTDTQYF
cdr3_nt: TGTGCCACCAGTGATTTAGGGCTAGCGGGGGGGAGCACAGATACGCAGTATTTT

v_call: TRBV30
j_call: TRBJ2-7
clone_size: .
d_call: .
cdr3_aa: CAWIEGTEQYF
cdr3_nt: TGTGCCTGGATTGAGGGAACCGAGCAGTACTTC

v_call: TRBV27
j_call: TRBJ2-2
clone_size: .
d_call: .
cdr3_aa: CASSLSSLIRIGAGELFF
cdr3_nt: TGTGCCAGCAGTTTATCGTCTTTAATTCGGATAGGGGCCGGGGAGCTGTTTTTT

v_call: TRBV5-1
j_call: TRBJ1-1
clone_size: .
d_call: .
cdr3_aa: CASSTDRLNTEAFF
cdr3_nt: TGCGCCAGCAGCACCGACAGGCTGAACACTGAAGCTTTCTTT

v_call: TRBV7-2
j_call: TRBJ2-3
clone_size: .
d_call: TRBD2
cdr3_aa: CASSPAGGPYTQYF
cdr3_nt: TGTGCCAGCAGCCCCGCGGGGGGGCCCTATACGCAGTATTTT

v_call: TRBV24-1
j_call: TRBJ2-5
clone_size: .
d_call: .
cdr3_aa: CATSPTGPQETQYF
cdr3_nt: TGTGCCACCAGCCCTACAGGGCCCCAAGAGACCCAGTACTTC

v_call: TRBV7-3
j_call: TRBJ2-5
clone_size: .
d_call: TRBD1
cdr3_aa: CASSPGFGQGGETQYF
cdr3_nt: TGTGCCAGCAGCCCGGGTTTCGGACAGGGAGGAGAGACCCAGTACTTC

v_call: TRBV12-3/TRBV12-4
j_call: TRBJ1-2
clone_size: few
d_call: .
cdr3_aa: CASSLQGRIGYTF
cdr3_nt: TGTGCCAGCAGTCTACAGGGTAGGATTGGCTACACCTTC

v_call: TRBV10-3
j_call: TRBJ1-2
clone_size: once
d_call: TRBD1
cdr3_aa: CAISEDRGSGYGYTF
cdr3_nt: TGTGCCATCAGTGAGGACAGGGGCTCAGGCTATGGCTACACCTTC

v_call: TRBV2
j_call: TRBJ1-1
clone_size: .
d_call: TRBD1
cdr3_aa: CASSDRTGGDTEAFF
cdr3_nt: TGTGCCAGCAGTGATAGGACAGGGGGGGACACTGAAGCTTTCTTT

v_call: TRBV2
j_call: TRBJ1-6
clone_size: .
d_call: .
cdr3_aa: CASSPRRSSYNSPLHF
cdr3_nt: TGTGCCAGCAGTCCCCGGAGGAGCTCCTATAATTCACCCCTCCACTTT

v_call: TRBV2
j_call: TRBJ2-1
clone_size: .
d_call: TRBD1
cdr3_aa: CASRAGTANYNEQFF
cdr3_nt: TGTGCCAGCAGGGCCGGGACAGCCAACTACAATGAGCAGTTCTTC

v_call: TRBV7-9
j_call: TRBJ2-1
clone_size: .
d_call: TRBD2
cdr3_aa: CASSLFAGGNYNEQFF
cdr3_nt: TGTGCCAGCAGCCTATTTGCGGGGGGAAACTACAATGAGCAGTTCTTC

v_call: TRBV30
j_call: TRBJ2-7
clone_size: .
d_call: .
cdr3_aa: CAWSATGRYEQYF
cdr3_nt: TGTGCCTGGAGTGCCACAGGGAGATACGAGCAGTACTTC

v_call: TRBV30
j_call: TRBJ2-5
clone_size: .
d_call: .
cdr3_aa: CAWSGKTSSQETQYF
cdr3_nt: TGTGCCTGGAGTGGGAAAACTAGCAGCCAAGAGACCCAGTACTTC

v_call: TRBV18
j_call: TRBJ1-3
clone_size: .
d_call: .
cdr3_aa: CASSPLTGISGNTIYF
cdr3_nt: TGTGCCAGCTCACCGTTGACGGGGATCTCTGGAAACACCATATATTTT

v_call: TRBV19
j_call: TRBJ1-6
clone_size: .
d_call: .
cdr3_aa: CASTGSLSSYNSPLHF
cdr3_nt: TGTGCCAGCACAGGTTCACTAAGCTCCTATAATTCACCCCTCCACTTT

v_call: TRBV2
j_call: TRBJ1-1
clone_size: few
d_call: .
cdr3_aa: CASSEAGMEAAFF
cdr3_nt: TGTGCCAGCAGTGAAGCGGGAATGGAGGCGGCTTTCTTT

v_call: TRBV4-1
j_call: TRBJ2-5
clone_size: .
d_call: .
cdr3_aa: CASSLLRPIGDIQETQYF
cdr3_nt: TGCGCCAGCAGCCTCCTCCGACCTATAGGGGACATCCAAGAGACCCAGTACTTC

v_call: TRBV3-1/TRBV3-2
j_call: TRBJ2-7
clone_size: .
d_call: TRBD1
cdr3_aa: CASTRGKAYEQYF
cdr3_nt: TGTGCCAGCACCAGGGGGAAGGCCTACGAGCAGTACTTC

v_call: TRBV7-9
j_call: TRBJ2-5
clone_size: .
d_call: TRBD1
cdr3_aa: CASSRGTGGLETQYF
cdr3_nt: TGTGCCAGCAGTCGAGGGACAGGGGGACTGGAGACCCAGTACTTC

v_call: TRBV29-1
j_call: TRBJ2-5
clone_size: .
d_call: .
cdr3_aa: CSVSGTLLQETQYF
cdr3_nt: TGCAGCGTATCCGGGACACTACTTCAAGAGACCCAGTACTTC

v_call: TRBV6-2/TRBV6-3
j_call: TRBJ1-6
clone_size: .
d_call: TRBD1
cdr3_aa: CASSYYAGQGRGSPLHF
cdr3_nt: TGTGCCAGCAGTTACTACGCGGGACAGGGGAGAGGTTCACCCCTCCACTTT

v_call: TRBV5-1
j_call: TRBJ2-1
clone_size: .
d_call: .
cdr3_aa: CASSFLQTSYNEQFF
cdr3_nt: TGCGCCAGCAGCTTCCTCCAGACTAGTTACAATGAGCAGTTCTTC

v_call: TRBV28
j_call: TRBJ2-7
clone_size: .
d_call: TRBD1
cdr3_aa: CASSGQGASYEQYF
cdr3_nt: TGTGCCAGTTCGGGACAGGGGGCGTCCTACGAGCAGTACTTC

v_call: TRBV4-3
j_call: TRBJ2-1
clone_size: .
d_call: .
cdr3_aa: CASSQYQGGAYNEQFF
cdr3_nt: TGCGCCAGCAGCCAATACCAGGGTGGCGCCTACAATGAGCAGTTCTTC

v_call: TRBV5-1
j_call: TRBJ2-1
clone_size: .
d_call: .
cdr3_aa: CASSPTSGGFHNEQFF
cdr3_nt: TGCGCCAGCAGCCCCACATCAGGGGGGTTTCACAATGAGCAGTTCTTC

v_call: TRBV30
j_call: TRBJ2-4
clone_size: .
d_call: .
cdr3_aa: CAWSPRALAKNIQYF
cdr3_nt: TGTGCCTGGAGTCCGCGGGCCCTAGCCAAAAACATTCAGTACTTC

v_call: TRBV4-1
j_call: TRBJ2-1
clone_size: few
d_call: .
cdr3_aa: CASSQELLGGINEQFF
cdr3_nt: TGCGCCAGCAGCCAAGAGTTGCTAGGGGGTATCAATGAGCAGTTCTTC

v_call: TRBV6-5
j_call: TRBJ1-5
clone_size: .
d_call: .
cdr3_aa: CASGRGESNQPQHF
cdr3_nt: TGTGCCAGCGGTCGGGGAGAGAGCAATCAGCCCCAGCATTTT

v_call: TRBV4-2
j_call: TRBJ2-1
clone_size: .
d_call: .
cdr3_aa: CASSQEGRLNEQFF
cdr3_nt: TGTGCCAGCAGCCAAGAGGGGCGCCTCAATGAGCAGTTCTTC

v_call: TRBV7-2
j_call: TRBJ2-7
clone_size: .
d_call: .
cdr3_aa: CASSLGLIGEQYF
cdr3_nt: TGTGCCAGCAGCTTAGGACTAATAGGCGAGCAGTACTTC

v_call: TRBV18
j_call: TRBJ2-5
clone_size: once
d_call: TRBD1
cdr3_aa: CASSPALRQGARETQYF
cdr3_nt: TGTGCCAGCTCACCTGCTCTAAGACAGGGGGCGCGGGAGACCCAGTACTTC

v_call: TRBV29-1
j_call: TRBJ1-1
clone_size: .
d_call: .
cdr3_aa: CSVERTRNTEAFF
cdr3_nt: TGCAGCGTTGAACGGACTCGGAACACTGAAGCTTTCTTT

v_call: TRBV7-8
j_call: TRBJ1-5
clone_size: .
d_call: TRBD1
cdr3_aa: CASSPQSTGGGQPQHF
cdr3_nt: TGTGCCAGCAGCCCTCAAAGCACAGGGGGAGGTCAGCCCCAGCATTTT

v_call: TRBV5-1
j_call: TRBJ2-7
clone_size: few
d_call: TRBD1
cdr3_aa: CASSQTGTANEQYF
cdr3_nt: TGCGCCAGCAGTCAGACCGGGACAGCGAACGAGCAGTACTTC

v_call: TRBV7-6
j_call: TRBJ2-1
clone_size: .
d_call: .
cdr3_aa: CASSTSAGGTYNEQFF
cdr3_nt: TGTGCCAGCAGCACGTCGGCAGGGGGGACCTACAATGAGCAGTTCTTC

v_call: TRBV11-2
j_call: TRBJ2-3
clone_size: .
d_call: .
cdr3_aa: CASSSNEGQDTQYF
cdr3_nt: TGTGCCAGCAGCTCTAACGAGGGCCAAGATACGCAGTATTTT

v_call: TRBV2
j_call: TRBJ2-5
clone_size: .
d_call: TRBD2
cdr3_aa: CASRSTSGGFQETQYF
cdr3_nt: TGTGCCAGCAGATCGACTAGCGGGGGGTTTCAAGAGACCCAGTACTTC

v_call: TRBV7-9
j_call: TRBJ2-7
clone_size: .
d_call: .
cdr3_aa: CASSFEGGSYEQYF
cdr3_nt: TGTGCCAGCAGCTTCGAGGGGGGGTCCTACGAGCAGTACTTC